Listed below are T cell receptor beta chains from one sample, sequenced in a study of blood T cell repertoires in COVID-19. Data came from immunoSEQ multiplex PCR; TCRdb stores just in-frame clones and leaves some out. The sample comprises 93,000 or so clones, approximately 89% of which are singletons, and roughly a sixth rests with the top ten. Sequencing used peripheral blood. These receptors all stem from a woman over 75 in a cohort sampled during active COVID-19. Each CDR3 is given with its conserved first and last residue. A D gene is named only where the DNA matches it firmly. Rows give clone size only sometimes, using once, few, many, or a class for an expanded clone.

d_gene: TRBD1; abundance: .; j_gene: TRBJ1-2; v_gene: TRBV30; CDR3aa: CAWGDRGNYGYTF; CDR3nt: TGTGCCTGGGGGGACAGGGGGAACTATGGCTACACCTTC
d_gene: .; abundance: .; j_gene: TRBJ2-1; v_gene: TRBV12-3/TRBV12-4; CDR3aa: CASSHWGPEQFF; CDR3nt: TGTGCCAGCAGTCACTGGGGGCCGGAGCAGTTCTTC
d_gene: TRBD1; abundance: .; j_gene: TRBJ1-4; v_gene: TRBV5-1; CDR3aa: CASSQQGAGNEKLFF; CDR3nt: TGCGCCAGCAGCCAACAGGGGGCGGGTAATGAAAAACTGTTTTTT
d_gene: TRBD1; abundance: .; j_gene: TRBJ2-2; v_gene: TRBV3-1/TRBV3-2; CDR3aa: CASSQGTGRTGELFF; CDR3nt: TGTGCCAGCAGCCAGGGGACAGGGCGAACCGGGGAGCTGTTTTTT
d_gene: TRBD1; abundance: once; j_gene: TRBJ2-1; v_gene: TRBV9; CDR3aa: CASSRGQGGHNEQFF; CDR3nt: TGTGCCAGCAGCCGGGGACAGGGTGGCCACAATGAGCAGTTCTTC
d_gene: TRBD2; abundance: few; j_gene: TRBJ2-1; v_gene: TRBV6-5; CDR3aa: CASSTSGSAYNEQFF; CDR3nt: TGTGCCAGCAGCACTAGCGGGAGCGCCTACAATGAGCAGTTCTTC
d_gene: TRBD1; abundance: few; j_gene: TRBJ2-2; v_gene: TRBV7-3; CDR3aa: CASSLNRDRGQDGELFF; CDR3nt: TGTGCCAGCAGCCTTAACCGGGACAGGGGGCAAGACGGGGAGCTGTTTTTT
d_gene: TRBD2; abundance: .; j_gene: TRBJ2-1; v_gene: TRBV24-1; CDR3aa: CATSLRGRNEQFF; CDR3nt: TGTGCCACCAGTTTGCGCGGGAGGAATGAGCAGTTCTTC
d_gene: .; abundance: .; j_gene: TRBJ1-1; v_gene: TRBV9; CDR3aa: CASSVWGEREAFF; CDR3nt: TGTGCCAGCAGCGTATGGGGGGAAAGGGAAGCTTTCTTT
d_gene: .; abundance: .; j_gene: TRBJ2-7; v_gene: TRBV19; CDR3aa: CASSIRVSYEQYF; CDR3nt: TGTGCCAGTAGTATTAGAGTCTCCTACGAGCAGTACTTC
d_gene: TRBD1; abundance: .; j_gene: TRBJ1-4; v_gene: TRBV29-1; CDR3aa: CSASGQGAEKLFF; CDR3nt: TGCAGCGCCTCTGGACAGGGGGCGGAAAAACTGTTTTTT
d_gene: .; abundance: .; j_gene: TRBJ1-6; v_gene: TRBV5-1; CDR3aa: CASSLEGYSPLHF; CDR3nt: TGCGCCAGCAGCTTGGAGGGGTATTCACCCCTCCACTTT
d_gene: .; abundance: .; j_gene: TRBJ1-2; v_gene: TRBV9; CDR3aa: CASSVTGSYYGYTF; CDR3nt: TGTGCCAGCAGCGTGACCGGGAGCTACTATGGCTACACCTTC
d_gene: TRBD1; abundance: .; j_gene: TRBJ1-2; v_gene: TRBV28; CDR3aa: CASSHPGGIGYTF; CDR3nt: TGTGCCAGCAGTCACCCAGGGGGGATTGGCTACACCTTC
d_gene: TRBD1; abundance: .; j_gene: TRBJ1-6; v_gene: TRBV3-1/TRBV3-2; CDR3aa: CVSSRMDRGTNSPLHF; CDR3nt: TGTGTCAGCAGCCGAATGGACAGGGGGACGAATTCACCCCTCCACTTT
d_gene: .; abundance: .; j_gene: TRBJ2-4; v_gene: TRBV5-1; CDR3aa: CASSPAPGHLNIQYF; CDR3nt: TGCGCCAGCAGCCCAGCGCCGGGACATCTCAACATTCAGTACTTC
d_gene: .; abundance: .; j_gene: TRBJ1-2; v_gene: TRBV3-1/TRBV3-2; CDR3aa: CASSQDTGGYTF; CDR3nt: TGTGCCAGCAGCCAAGATACGGGGGGCTACACCTTC
d_gene: .; abundance: .; j_gene: TRBJ1-1; v_gene: TRBV18; CDR3aa: CASKTENTEAFF; CDR3nt: TGTGCCAGCAAGACAGAGAACACTGAAGCTTTCTTT
d_gene: .; abundance: few; j_gene: TRBJ1-2; v_gene: TRBV5-8; CDR3aa: CASESYTF; CDR3nt: TGTGCCAGCGAGAGCTACACCTTC
d_gene: .; abundance: .; j_gene: TRBJ1-2; v_gene: TRBV9; CDR3aa: CASSVAGAGGYTF; CDR3nt: TGTGCCAGCAGCGTAGCAGGGGCTGGAGGCTACACCTTC
d_gene: .; abundance: .; j_gene: TRBJ2-1; v_gene: TRBV7-2; CDR3aa: CASSATGTTYNEQFF; CDR3nt: TGTGCCAGCAGCGCAACCGGGACAACCTACAATGAGCAGTTCTTC
d_gene: .; abundance: .; j_gene: TRBJ1-6; v_gene: TRBV9; CDR3aa: CASSVATAGESPLHF; CDR3nt: TGTGCCAGCAGCGTAGCTACGGCAGGGGAGTCACCCCTCCACTTT
d_gene: .; abundance: .; j_gene: TRBJ2-2; v_gene: TRBV27; CDR3aa: CASGRVNTGELFF; CDR3nt: TGTGCCAGCGGGCGGGTCAACACCGGGGAGCTGTTTTTT
d_gene: .; abundance: .; j_gene: TRBJ2-2; v_gene: TRBV5-1; CDR3aa: CASSLFGGTGELFF; CDR3nt: TGCGCCAGCAGCTTGTTCGGGGGAACCGGGGAGCTGTTTTTT
d_gene: TRBD2; abundance: .; j_gene: TRBJ2-1; v_gene: TRBV9; CDR3aa: CASSVAASGGGGQFF; CDR3nt: TGTGCCAGCAGCGTCGCGGCTAGCGGGGGAGGTGGGCAGTTCTTC
d_gene: .; abundance: .; j_gene: TRBJ1-1; v_gene: TRBV20-1; CDR3aa: CSASQVTILAAFF; CDR3nt: TGCAGTGCTAGTCAGGTGACTATCCTCGCAGCTTTCTTT
d_gene: .; abundance: .; j_gene: TRBJ2-3; v_gene: TRBV7-9; CDR3aa: CASSLGTGTSLISTDTQYF; CDR3nt: TGTGCCAGCAGCTTAGGAACAGGAACCTCACTTATTAGCACAGATACGCAGTATTTT
d_gene: .; abundance: once; j_gene: TRBJ2-3; v_gene: TRBV5-1; CDR3aa: CASSPGDSTDTQYF; CDR3nt: TGCGCCAGCAGCCCGGGGGACAGCACAGATACGCAGTATTTT
d_gene: .; abundance: .; j_gene: TRBJ2-5; v_gene: TRBV3-1/TRBV3-2; CDR3aa: CASSHRYGVGEKTQYF; CDR3nt: TGTGCCAGCAGCCACCGATACGGAGTGGGAGAAAAGACCCAGTACTTC
d_gene: TRBD2; abundance: once; j_gene: TRBJ2-1; v_gene: TRBV10-2; CDR3aa: CPPTRLAERSSYNEQFF; CDR3nt: TGCCCCCCCACACGACTAGCGGAAAGAAGCTCCTACAATGAGCAGTTCTTC
d_gene: .; abundance: .; j_gene: TRBJ2-5; v_gene: TRBV24-1; CDR3aa: CATSDSGEGVRETQYF; CDR3nt: TGTGCCACCAGTGATTCTGGCGAGGGAGTAAGAGAGACCCAGTACTTC
d_gene: TRBD2; abundance: .; j_gene: TRBJ2-1; v_gene: TRBV18; CDR3aa: CASSLTSGSYNEQFF; CDR3nt: TGTGCCAGCTCACTGACTAGCGGAAGCTACAATGAGCAGTTCTTC
d_gene: .; abundance: .; j_gene: TRBJ2-2; v_gene: TRBV24-1; CDR3aa: CATSDPGSTDGELFF; CDR3nt: TGTGCCACCAGTGATCCGGGGAGTACCGACGGGGAGCTGTTTTTT
d_gene: TRBD1; abundance: .; j_gene: TRBJ1-3; v_gene: TRBV5-4; CDR3aa: CASSWDRDSGNTIYF; CDR3nt: TGTGCCAGCAGCTGGGACAGGGACTCTGGAAACACCATATATTTT
d_gene: .; abundance: .; j_gene: TRBJ2-3; v_gene: TRBV7-7; CDR3aa: CASSVDTGHTSTDTQYF; CDR3nt: TGTGCTAGCAGCGTAGACACAGGTCATACTAGCACAGATACGCAGTATTTT
d_gene: .; abundance: .; j_gene: TRBJ2-2; v_gene: TRBV24-1; CDR3aa: CATGGVNTGELFF; CDR3nt: TGTGCCACCGGAGGGGTAAACACCGGGGAGCTGTTTTTT